One sample yielded the 9 T cell receptor beta chains listed below, sequenced in a study of cytomegalovirus exposure and HLA in healthy donors (TCRdb year 2017). The library was prepared using the immunoSEQ multiplex PCR assay. For the multiplex PCR, a mixture combining 60 forward primers for TCR Vbeta segments and 13 reverse primers for TCR Jbeta segments was used. Held by TCRdb, this immuneACCESS table contains in-frame sequences only and omits some clones. Under half of the omission traces to an unresolved V gene where checked; the cause of the rest is unknown. Per the sample table, the count is under 50,000 clones. The top ten clonotypes cover 3.5% to 4% of the sample. Source material: PBMCs. The receptors shown here come from a male donor in good health and CMV-seronegative.

In DNA, the CDR3 is TGTGCCAGCAGCCAAAGCGGTGGGGGCCTTTACAATGAGCAGTTCTTC. It encodes CASSQSGGGLYNEQFF. V is TRBV11-2 and J is TRBJ2-1; D might be TRBD1 (6 bases). The germline gives CDR1 SGHAT, CDR2 FQNNGV. The V end lost 5 bases, the J end lost 4 bases, and 18 bases lay between the germline ends. This CDR3 spans 16 amino acids.

The chain uses TRBV6-5 and TRBJ2-1, with D unclear. The germline V gene has CDR1 MNHEY and CDR2 SVGAGI. Trimming shortened V by 4 bases and J by 0 bases, and 7 bases separated the two germline ends. This CDR3 region has 14 residues. This chain's CDR3 is CASSSYSSYNEQFF. For the CDR3, the DNA is TGTGCCAGCAGTTCTTACAGCTCCTACAATGAGCAGTTCTTC.

CDR3 in DNA: TGTGCCAGCAGGTCCGGGATAGATATAGAAAAACTGTTTTTT. Its translation: CASRSGIDIEKLFF. V is TRBV6-5 and J is TRBJ1-4, with D uncertain. Per the germline V gene, CDR1 is MNHEY and CDR2 is SVGAGI. The CDR3 runs 14 residues. Trimming took 6 bases from V and 8 from J, leaving 16 bases between them.

The chain is built from TRBV2 and TRBJ1-2, with D possibly matching TRBD1 (5 bases). The V gene lost 10 bases and the J gene lost 8 bases, with 14 bases spanning the gap. Germline V CDR1 and CDR2: SNHLY, FYNNEI. CDR3 length equals 11 residues. The CDR3 spells CATWAGHGYTF. The CDR3 region has the DNA TGTGCCACCTGGGCAGGGCACGGCTACACCTTC.

V and J are TRBV5-1 and TRBJ1-6, with TRBD1 matching over 9 bases. Germline-derived CDR1 and CDR2 are SGHRS and YFSETQ. The CDR3 has 14 amino acids. V lost 4 bases and J lost 9; bases outside the gene matches: 5. In nucleotides, the CDR3 is TGCGCCAGCAGCGGGGGGACAGGGCCTTCACCCCTCCACTTT. It encodes CASSGGTGPSPLHF.

The chain recombines TRBV2 with TRBJ2-7, with D maybe TRBD1 (6 bases). The germline CDR1 and CDR2 sequences are SNHLY and FYNNEI. V lost 8 bases, J lost 3 bases, and 17 bases lay in between. The CDR3 has 14 residues. The CDR3 DNA sequence: TGTGCCAGCCGGAGACAGGAACCCCTCTACGAGCAGTACTTC. This encodes CASRRQEPLYEQYF.

CDR3 loop: CASSLDSGISDTEAFF. CDR3 nucleotide sequence: TGTGCCAGCAGCTTAGATTCCGGGATATCGGACACTGAAGCTTTCTTT. The chain carries TRBV11-2 and TRBJ1-1; the D is unclear. Looked up from germline, CDR1 is SGHAT and CDR2 is FQNNGV. This CDR3 is 16 amino acids long. V was clipped by 0 bases and J by 3 bases, with 14 bases between them.

The chain couples TRBV5-5 to TRBJ2-3, with D unresolved. This CDR3 spans 17 amino acids. CDR1 SGHKS and CDR2 YYEKEE come from the germline V gene (reference sequence). Trimming took off 0 bases at V and 2 bases at J, with 16 bases between the two ends. For the CDR3, the DNA is TGTGCCAGCAGCTTGGCTGTAAAAGGAGATTTCACAGATACGCAGTATTTT. Translating it yields CASSLAVKGDFTDTQYF. The full variable domain, completed using reference TRBV5-5 and TRBJ2-3, is DAGVTQSPTHLIKTRGQQVTLRCSPISGHKSVSWYQQVLGQGPQFIFQYYEKEERGRGNFPDRFSARQFPNYSSELNVNALLLGDSALYLCASSLAVKGDFTDTQYFGPGTRLTVL.

This sequence joins TRBV6-5 and TRBJ2-5, with a possible D match to TRBD1 (6 bases). TRBJ2-7 explains the end of the DNA better; the J call may be wrong. The CDR3 is 15 residues long. Germline V gene sequence: CDR1 MNHEY, CDR2 SVGAGI. The CDR3 spells CASSYSVRGTYEQYF. The CDR3 nucleotides are TGTGCCAGCAGTTACAGTGTCAGGGGTACCTACGAGCAGTACTTC.